This T cell receptor beta chain is drawn from a study of shared T cell receptors in the human thymus (dated by TCRdb to the early 2020s). Concerning the study at large: The study examined how self-reactive, shared T-cell receptor alpha chains are generated in the human thymus.

Comment on this clone: What this receptor recognizes is not known. There are no base qualities to consult, and no much larger clone falls within one base.

Libraries were built with the immunoSEQ multiplex PCR assay. Entries here come from immuneACCESS through TCRdb and include only in-frame sequences with V and J called. Some clones fail to appear in such tables; in the studies checked, an unresolved V gene covers under half of the shortfall, and the cause of the remainder is unknown. The sample table lists hundreds of thousands of clones, around 87% of them with a count of one. 0.0094% of the sample goes to the ten largest clones. CDR1 LGHNA and CDR2 YNFKEQ were looked up in the germline V gene. The CDR3 holds 15 amino acids from the cysteine to the phenylalanine. The sequence is cut down to CDR3 DNA, 45 bases in frame from base 1. V drops 0 bases and J drops 3 bases, leaving 9 bases in between. The same sample was also used in a study of human thymus T cells. Reported in the second study: In Finland, the donors were immunologically healthy infants who were having open corrective cardiac surgery for congenital heart defects. The thymus tissue came from surgical resects taken out during corrective cardiac surgery. Biased V and J gene segment usage appeared to be present in both thymic and peripheral blood repertoires. According to the related research, thymic TCR repertoires were highly overlapping among unrelated individuals. TCR alpha and beta repertoires from about 8 infant thymus samples and a few related peripheral blood samples were characterized in the study. The infant donors were about 6 to 250 days old, and the cohort included a handful of males and two females. Thymocytes were mechanically released from the tissue and were stored as pellets of roughly 9-30 million cells at -70 degrees C. A QIAsymphony instrument was used to extract genomic DNA from frozen cell pellets. The immunoSEQ multiplex PCR assay was used to amplify the TCRB and TCRAD loci from a standardized quantity of quality-controlled genomic DNA. The amplicons covered the V(D)J region and were long enough to include the CDR3 and to identify the V and J genes. The amplicons were sequenced on an Illumina platform via the commercial immunoSEQ service. Primer bias and sequencing errors were corrected using previously described methods, and TCRAD and TCRB definitions followed the IMGT database. The repertoires were analysed using immunoSEQ Analyzer 3.0 and VDJTools for basic statistics, V/J segment usage, diversity estimates, rarefaction and pairwise overlap. Chao1, ChaoE, Efron-Thisted, Shannon and inverse Simpson indices were used to estimate diversity, which was also estimated on datasets down-sampled to the smallest sample. Repertoire overlap was determined by strict matching of CDR3 nucleotide sequence, V gene and J gene, and Jaccard-based multidimensional scaling clustering was applied. On average, thymus samples gave 800,000 or so unique TCRB clonotypes, whereas blood samples gave roughly 80,000.

Sequencing was done on a sample of thymocytes. This chain joins TRBV4-2 to TRBJ1-3; a confident D gene designation cannot be given. The TCR was taken from a boy in the first two years of life with a congenital heart defect. Donor details come from another sample of the same person, matched by shared clones. The DNA sequence is TGTGCCAGCAGCCAAGAGCCAAGACTTGGAAACACCATATATTTT. This is translated as CASSQEPRLGNTIYF.